This T cell receptor (beta chain) was captured in a study of OX40 agonist ivuxolimab in advanced cancers. Study findings and constraints: The average count of expanded clones was higher among CD8+ T cells than among CD4+.

Notes on this clone: Its antigen is not known.

The method was immunoSEQ multiplex PCR; TCRdb's version includes in-frame clones alone and lacks a portion of them. The repertoire holds roughly 93,000 clones, with 92% as singletons. This receptor was taken from an adult with an advanced solid tumor such as melanoma, head and neck, liver or kidney cancer. Sequencing used CD4+ or CD8+ T cells sorted from blood, obtained in a trial of the OX40 agonist ivuxolimab.

The CDR3 reads CASSPRQGNDPNTEAFF. The CDR3 bases are TGCGCCAGCAGCCCCCGACAGGGGAACGATCCGAACACTGAAGCTTTCTTT. The chain links TRBV4-1 to TRBJ1-1; 8 bases match TRBD1. The CDR3 has 17 amino acids. V was pared by 4 bases and J by 1 base, with 11 bases of the junction left unmatched. Germline V CDR1 and CDR2: MGHRA, YSYEKL.